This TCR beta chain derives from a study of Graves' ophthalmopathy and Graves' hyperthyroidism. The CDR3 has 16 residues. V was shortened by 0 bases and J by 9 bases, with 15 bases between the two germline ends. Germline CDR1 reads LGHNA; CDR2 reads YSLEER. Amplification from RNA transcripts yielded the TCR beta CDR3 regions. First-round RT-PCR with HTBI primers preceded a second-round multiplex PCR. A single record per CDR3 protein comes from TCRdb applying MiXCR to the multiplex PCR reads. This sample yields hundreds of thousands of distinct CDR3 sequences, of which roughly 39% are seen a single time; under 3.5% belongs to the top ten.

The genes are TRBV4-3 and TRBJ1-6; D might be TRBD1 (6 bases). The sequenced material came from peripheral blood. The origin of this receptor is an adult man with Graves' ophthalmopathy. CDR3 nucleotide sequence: TGCGCCAGCAGCCAAGATTGGACCAGGGGCGGTTCACCCCTCCACTTT. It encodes CASSQDWTRGGSPLHF.